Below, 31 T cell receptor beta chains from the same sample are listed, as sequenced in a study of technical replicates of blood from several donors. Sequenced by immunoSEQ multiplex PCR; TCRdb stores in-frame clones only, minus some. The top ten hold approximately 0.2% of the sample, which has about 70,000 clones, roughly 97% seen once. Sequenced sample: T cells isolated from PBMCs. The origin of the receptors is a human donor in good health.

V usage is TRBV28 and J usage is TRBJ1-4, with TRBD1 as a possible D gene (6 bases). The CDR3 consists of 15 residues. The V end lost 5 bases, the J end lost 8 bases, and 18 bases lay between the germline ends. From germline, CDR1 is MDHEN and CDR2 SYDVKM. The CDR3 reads CASSPPGGAHEKLFF. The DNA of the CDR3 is TGTGCCAGCAGTCCCCCGGGGGGGGCTCACGAAAAACTGTTTTTT.

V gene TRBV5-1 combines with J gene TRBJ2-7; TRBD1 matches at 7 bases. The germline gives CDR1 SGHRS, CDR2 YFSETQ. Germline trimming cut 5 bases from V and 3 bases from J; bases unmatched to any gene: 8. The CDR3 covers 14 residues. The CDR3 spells CASSEGTALYEQYF. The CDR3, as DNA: TGCGCCAGCAGTGAGGGGACAGCCCTCTACGAGCAGTACTTC. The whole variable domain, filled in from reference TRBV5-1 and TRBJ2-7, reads KAGVTQTPRYLIKTRGQQVTLSCSPISGHRSVSWYQQTPGQGLQFLFEYFSETQRNKGNFPGRFSGRQFSNSRSEMNVSTLELGDSALYLCASSEGTALYEQYFGPGTRLTVT.

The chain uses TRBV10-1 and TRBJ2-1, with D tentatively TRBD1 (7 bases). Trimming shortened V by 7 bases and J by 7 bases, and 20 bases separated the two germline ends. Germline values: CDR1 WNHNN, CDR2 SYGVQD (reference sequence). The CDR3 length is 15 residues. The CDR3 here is CASTRGGTEENEQFF. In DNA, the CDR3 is TGCGCCAGCACCCGAGGAGGGACAGAGGAAAATGAGCAGTTCTTC.

CDR3 nucleotides: TGCGCCAGCAAGGTACTGCCGGGACTACAAAAGATGAAAGAGACCCAGTACTTC. It translates to CASKVLPGLQKMKETQYF. The V and J genes are TRBV5-1 and TRBJ2-5; 7 bases agree with TRBD2. V dropped 6 bases and J dropped 3; count of bases not matched to a gene: 20. This CDR3 comprises 18 residues. Per germline, CDR1 SGHRS and CDR2 YFSETQ.

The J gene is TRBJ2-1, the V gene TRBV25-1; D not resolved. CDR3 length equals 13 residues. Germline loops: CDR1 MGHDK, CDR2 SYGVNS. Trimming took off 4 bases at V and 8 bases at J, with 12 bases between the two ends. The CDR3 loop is CASSGPNLHEQFF. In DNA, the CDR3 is TGTGCCAGCAGTGGTCCCAACTTGCATGAGCAGTTCTTC.

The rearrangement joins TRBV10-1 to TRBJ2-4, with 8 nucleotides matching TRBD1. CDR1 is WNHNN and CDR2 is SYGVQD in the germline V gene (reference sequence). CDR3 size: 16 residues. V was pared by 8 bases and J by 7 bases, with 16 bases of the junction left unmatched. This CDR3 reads CASLPKIQGVWNIQYF. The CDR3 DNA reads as TGCGCCAGCCTACCCAAAATACAGGGGGTGTGGAACATTCAGTACTTC.

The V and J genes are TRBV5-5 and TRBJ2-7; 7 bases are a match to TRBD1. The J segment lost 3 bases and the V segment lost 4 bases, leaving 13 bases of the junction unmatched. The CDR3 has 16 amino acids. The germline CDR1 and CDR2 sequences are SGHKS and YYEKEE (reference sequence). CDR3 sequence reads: CASSEMNRGTDYEQYF. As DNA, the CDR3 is TGTGCCAGCAGCGAGATGAACAGGGGTACCGACTACGAGCAGTACTTC.

The CDR3, as DNA: TGCGCCAGCAGCCAACGGGTCAGGGGGAATGAAAAACTGTTTTTT. This codes for CASSQRVRGNEKLFF. The chain joins TRBV4-1 to TRBJ1-4, with 7 positions matching TRBD1. Trimming at V came to 2 bases and at J to 5 bases, leaving 5 bases not matched to a gene. The V gene's germline CDR1 is MGHRA and CDR2 YSYEKL. CDR3 size: 15 residues.

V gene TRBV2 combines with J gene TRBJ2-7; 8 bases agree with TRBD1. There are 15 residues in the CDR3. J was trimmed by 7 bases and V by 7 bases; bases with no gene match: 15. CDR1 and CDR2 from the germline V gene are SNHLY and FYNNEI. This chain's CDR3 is CASTGSRTGTVEQYF. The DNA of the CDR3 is TGTGCCAGCACGGGGAGCAGGACAGGGACAGTGGAGCAGTACTTC.

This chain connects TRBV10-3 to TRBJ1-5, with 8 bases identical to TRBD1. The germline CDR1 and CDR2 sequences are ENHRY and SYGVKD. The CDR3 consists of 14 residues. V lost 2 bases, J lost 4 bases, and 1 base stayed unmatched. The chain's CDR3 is CAISEDRGNQPQHF. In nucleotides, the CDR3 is TGTGCCATCAGTGAGGACAGGGGAAATCAGCCCCAGCATTTT.

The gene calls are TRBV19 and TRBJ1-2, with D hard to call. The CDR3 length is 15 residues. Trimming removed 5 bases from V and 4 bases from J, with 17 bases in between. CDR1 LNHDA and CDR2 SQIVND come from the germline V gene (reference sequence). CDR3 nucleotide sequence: TGTGCCAGTAGTCTATTTATCCCGACGGGCTATGGCTACACCTTC. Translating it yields CASSLFIPTGYGYTF.

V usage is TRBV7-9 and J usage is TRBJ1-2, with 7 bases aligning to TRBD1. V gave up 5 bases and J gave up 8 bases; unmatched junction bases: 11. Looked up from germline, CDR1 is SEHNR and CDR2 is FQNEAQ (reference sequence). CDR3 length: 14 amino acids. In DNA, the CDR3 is TGTGCCAGCAGCCCAGGGGGTTTGATAGGCGGCTACACCTTC. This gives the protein CASSPGGLIGGYTF.

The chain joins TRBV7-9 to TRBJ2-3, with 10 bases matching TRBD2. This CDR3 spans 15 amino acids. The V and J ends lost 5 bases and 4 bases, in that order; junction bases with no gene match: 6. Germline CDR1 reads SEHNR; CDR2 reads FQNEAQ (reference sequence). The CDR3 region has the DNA TGTGCCAGCAGCGGTGGGCTAGCGGGAGCAGATACGCAGTATTTT. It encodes CASSGGLAGADTQYF.

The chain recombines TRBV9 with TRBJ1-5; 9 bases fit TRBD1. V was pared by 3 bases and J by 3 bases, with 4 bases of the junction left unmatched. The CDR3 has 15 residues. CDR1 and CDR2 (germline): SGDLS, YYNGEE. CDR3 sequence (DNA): TGTGCCAGCAGCGCGACAGGGGGGGCCAATCAGCCCCAGCATTTT. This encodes CASSATGGANQPQHF. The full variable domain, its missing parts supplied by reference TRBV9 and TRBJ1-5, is DSGVTQTPKHLITATGQRVTLRCSPRSGDLSVYWYQQSLDQGLQFLIQYYNGEERAKGNILERFSAQQFPDLHSELNLSSLELGDSALYFCASSATGGANQPQHFGDGTRLSIL.

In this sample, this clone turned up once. The CDR3 nucleotides are TGCGCCAGCAGCTCGGACAGGTTGAGCTCCTACAATGAGCAGTTCTTC. This encodes CASSSDRLSSYNEQFF. The V gene is TRBV5-1, the J gene TRBJ2-1; 7 nucleotides match TRBD1. The V and J ends lost 3 bases and 0 bases, in that order; junction bases with no gene match: 6. The CDR3 extends over 16 amino acids. Germline-derived CDR1 and CDR2 are SGHRS and YFSETQ.

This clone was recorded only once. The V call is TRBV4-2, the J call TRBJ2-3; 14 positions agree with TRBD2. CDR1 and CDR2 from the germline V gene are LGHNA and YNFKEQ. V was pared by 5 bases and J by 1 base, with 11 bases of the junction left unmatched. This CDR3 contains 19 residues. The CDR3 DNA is TGTGCCAGCAGCGCCCGACTAGCGGGAGGGAGAGTTGGCACAGATACGCAGTATTTT. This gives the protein CASSARLAGGRVGTDTQYF.

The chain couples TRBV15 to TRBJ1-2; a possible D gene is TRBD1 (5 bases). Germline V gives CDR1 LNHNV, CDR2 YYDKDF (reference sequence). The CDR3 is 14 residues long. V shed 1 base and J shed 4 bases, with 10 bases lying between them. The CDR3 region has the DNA TGTGCCACCAGCAGAGGGCGGGACTTCTATGGCTACACCTTC. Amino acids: CATSRGRDFYGYTF.

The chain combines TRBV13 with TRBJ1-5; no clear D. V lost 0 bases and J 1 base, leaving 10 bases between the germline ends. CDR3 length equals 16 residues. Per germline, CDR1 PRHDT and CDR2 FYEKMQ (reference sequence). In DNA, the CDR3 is TGTGCCAGCAGCTTAGGAGGAGGATGGAGCAATCAGCCCCAGCATTTT. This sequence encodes CASSLGGGWSNQPQHF.

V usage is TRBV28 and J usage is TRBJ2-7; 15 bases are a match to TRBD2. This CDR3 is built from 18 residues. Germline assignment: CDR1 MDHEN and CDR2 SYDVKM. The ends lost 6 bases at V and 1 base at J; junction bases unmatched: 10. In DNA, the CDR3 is TGTGCCAGCAGGCGACCGGGACTAGCGGGGGGATCATCCTACGAGCAGTACTTC. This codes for CASRRPGLAGGSSYEQYF. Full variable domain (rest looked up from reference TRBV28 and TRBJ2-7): DVKVTQSSRYLVKRTGEKVFLECVQDMDHENMFWYRQDPGLGLRLIYFSYDVKMKEKGDIPEGYSVSREKKERFSLILESASTNQTSMYLCASRRPGLAGGSSYEQYFGPGTRLTVT.

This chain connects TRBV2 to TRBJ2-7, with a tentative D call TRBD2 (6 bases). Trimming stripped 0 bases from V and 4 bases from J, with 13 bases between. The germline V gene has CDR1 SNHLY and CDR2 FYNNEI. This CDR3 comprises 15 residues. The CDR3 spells CASSEAGGWWYEQYF. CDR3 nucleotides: TGTGCCAGCAGTGAAGCTGGGGGGTGGTGGTACGAGCAGTACTTC.

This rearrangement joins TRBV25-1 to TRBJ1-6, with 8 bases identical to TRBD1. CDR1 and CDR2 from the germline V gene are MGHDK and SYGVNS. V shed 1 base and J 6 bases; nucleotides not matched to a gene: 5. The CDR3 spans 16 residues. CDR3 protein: CASSESAGGFNSPLHF. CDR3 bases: TGTGCCAGCAGTGAATCCGCAGGGGGCTTTAATTCACCCCTCCACTTT.

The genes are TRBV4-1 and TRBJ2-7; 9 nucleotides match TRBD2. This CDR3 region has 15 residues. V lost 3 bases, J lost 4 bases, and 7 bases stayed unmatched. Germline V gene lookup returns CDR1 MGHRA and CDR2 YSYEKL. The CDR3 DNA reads TGCGCCAGCAGCCACGCTAGCGGGACCGAATACGAGCAGTACTTC. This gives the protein CASSHASGTEYEQYF.

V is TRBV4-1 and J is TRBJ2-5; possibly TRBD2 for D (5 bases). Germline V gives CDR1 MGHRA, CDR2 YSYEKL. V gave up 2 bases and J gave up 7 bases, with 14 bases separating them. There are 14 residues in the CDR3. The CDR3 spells CASSQIGGDGTQYF. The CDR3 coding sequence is TGCGCCAGCAGCCAAATTGGAGGAGACGGGACCCAGTACTTC.

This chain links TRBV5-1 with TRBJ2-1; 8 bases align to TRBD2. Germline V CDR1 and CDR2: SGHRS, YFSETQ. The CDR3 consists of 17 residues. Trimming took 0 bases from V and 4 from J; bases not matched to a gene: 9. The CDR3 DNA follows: TGCGCCAGCAGCTTGGGTGTGGGTAGCGGGGCTTACAATGAGCAGTTCTTC. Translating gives CASSLGVGSGAYNEQFF.

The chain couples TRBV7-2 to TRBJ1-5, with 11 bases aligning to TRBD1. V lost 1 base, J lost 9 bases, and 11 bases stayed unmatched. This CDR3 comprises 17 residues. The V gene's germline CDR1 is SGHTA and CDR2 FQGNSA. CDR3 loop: CASSLDFWTGGLGPQHF. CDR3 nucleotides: TGTGCCAGCAGCTTAGATTTTTGGACAGGGGGCCTTGGGCCCCAGCATTTT. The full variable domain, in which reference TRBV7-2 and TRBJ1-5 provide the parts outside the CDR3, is GAGVSQSPSNKVTEKGKDVELRCDPISGHTALYWYRQSLGQGLEFLIYFQGNSAPDKSGLPSDRFSAERTGGSVSTLTIQRTQQEDSAVYLCASSLDFWTGGLGPQHFGDGTRLSIL.

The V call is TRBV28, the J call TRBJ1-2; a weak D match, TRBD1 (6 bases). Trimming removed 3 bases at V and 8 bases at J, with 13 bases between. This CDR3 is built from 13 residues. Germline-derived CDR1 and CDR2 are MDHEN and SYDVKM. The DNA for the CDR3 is TGTGCCAGCAGTTTTGCGGGGGGCCGAGGCTACACCTTC. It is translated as CASSFAGGRGYTF.

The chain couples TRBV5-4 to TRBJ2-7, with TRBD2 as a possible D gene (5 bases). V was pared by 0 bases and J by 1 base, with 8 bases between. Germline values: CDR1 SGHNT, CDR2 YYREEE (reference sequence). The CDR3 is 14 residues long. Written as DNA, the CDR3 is TGTGCCAGCAGCTTGGTTGGGAGATCCTACGAGCAGTACTTC. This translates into CASSLVGRSYEQYF.

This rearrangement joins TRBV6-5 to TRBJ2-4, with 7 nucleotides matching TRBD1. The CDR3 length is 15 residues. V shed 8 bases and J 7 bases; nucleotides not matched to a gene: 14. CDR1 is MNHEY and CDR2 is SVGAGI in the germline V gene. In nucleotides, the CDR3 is TGTGCCAGCCCCCCCTATAACAGGGGCGGCAACATTCAGTACTTC. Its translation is CASPPYNRGGNIQYF.

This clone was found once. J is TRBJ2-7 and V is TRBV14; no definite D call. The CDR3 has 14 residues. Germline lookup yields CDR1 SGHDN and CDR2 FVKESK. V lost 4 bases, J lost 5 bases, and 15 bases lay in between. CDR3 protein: CASSPRSILHEQYF. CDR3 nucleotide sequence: TGTGCCAGCAGCCCTCGGTCCATTCTCCACGAGCAGTACTTC.

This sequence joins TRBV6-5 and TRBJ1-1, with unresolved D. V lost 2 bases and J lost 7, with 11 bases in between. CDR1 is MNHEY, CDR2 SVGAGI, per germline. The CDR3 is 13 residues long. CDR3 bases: TGTGCCAGCAGTTACCAGGCCGGCGATGAAGCTTTCTTT. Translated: CASSYQAGDEAFF.

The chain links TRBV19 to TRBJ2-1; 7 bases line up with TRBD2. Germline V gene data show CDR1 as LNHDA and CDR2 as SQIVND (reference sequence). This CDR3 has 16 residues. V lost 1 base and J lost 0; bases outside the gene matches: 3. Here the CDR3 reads CASSIAGLYSYNEQFF. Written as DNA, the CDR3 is TGTGCCAGTAGTATAGCGGGACTATACTCCTACAATGAGCAGTTCTTC.